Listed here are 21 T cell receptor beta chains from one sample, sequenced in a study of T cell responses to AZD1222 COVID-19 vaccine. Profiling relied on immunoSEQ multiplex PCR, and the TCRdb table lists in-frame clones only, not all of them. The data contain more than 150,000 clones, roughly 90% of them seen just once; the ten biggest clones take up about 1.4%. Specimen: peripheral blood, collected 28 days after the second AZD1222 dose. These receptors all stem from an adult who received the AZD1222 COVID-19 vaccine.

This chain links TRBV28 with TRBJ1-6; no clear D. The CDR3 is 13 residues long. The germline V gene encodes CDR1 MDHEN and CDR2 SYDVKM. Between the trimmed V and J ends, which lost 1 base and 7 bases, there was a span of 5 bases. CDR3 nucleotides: TGTGCCAGCAGTTTATTTGGGAATTCACCCCTCCACTTT. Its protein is CASSLFGNSPLHF.

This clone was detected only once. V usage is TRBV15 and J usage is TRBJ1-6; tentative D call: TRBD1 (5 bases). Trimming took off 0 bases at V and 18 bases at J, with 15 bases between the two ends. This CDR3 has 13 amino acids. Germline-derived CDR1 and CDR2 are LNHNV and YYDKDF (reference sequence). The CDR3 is CATSRDRGRANHF. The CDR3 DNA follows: TGTGCCACCAGCAGAGATCGGGGCAGGGCTAACCACTTT.

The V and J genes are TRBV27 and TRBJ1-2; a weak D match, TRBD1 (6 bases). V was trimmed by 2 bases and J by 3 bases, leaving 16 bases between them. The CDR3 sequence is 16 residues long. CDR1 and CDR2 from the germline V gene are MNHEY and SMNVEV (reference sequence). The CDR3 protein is CASSLNPGGGYYGYTF. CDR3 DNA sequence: TGTGCCAGCAGTTTAAACCCCGGGGGGGGCTACTATGGCTACACCTTC.

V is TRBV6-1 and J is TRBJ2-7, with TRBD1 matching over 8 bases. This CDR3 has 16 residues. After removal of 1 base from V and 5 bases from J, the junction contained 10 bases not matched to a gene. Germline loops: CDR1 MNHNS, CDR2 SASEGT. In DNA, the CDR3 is TGTGCCAGCAGTGAAGAGGGCTGGACAGGGAGGAACGAGCAGTACTTC. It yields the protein CASSEEGWTGRNEQYF.

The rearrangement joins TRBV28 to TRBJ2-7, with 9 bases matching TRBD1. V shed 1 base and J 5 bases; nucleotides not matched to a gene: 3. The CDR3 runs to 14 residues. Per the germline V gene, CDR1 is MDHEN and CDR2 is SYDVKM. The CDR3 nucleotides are TGTGCCAGCAGTTTATCAGGACAGGGGAACGAGCAGTACTTC. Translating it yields CASSLSGQGNEQYF.

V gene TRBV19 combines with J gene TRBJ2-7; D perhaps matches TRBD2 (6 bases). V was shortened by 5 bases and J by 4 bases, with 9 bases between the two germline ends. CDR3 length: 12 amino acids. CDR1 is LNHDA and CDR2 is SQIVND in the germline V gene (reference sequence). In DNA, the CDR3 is TGTGCCAGTAGTGGTAGCGGATACGAGCAGTACTTC. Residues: CASSGSGYEQYF.

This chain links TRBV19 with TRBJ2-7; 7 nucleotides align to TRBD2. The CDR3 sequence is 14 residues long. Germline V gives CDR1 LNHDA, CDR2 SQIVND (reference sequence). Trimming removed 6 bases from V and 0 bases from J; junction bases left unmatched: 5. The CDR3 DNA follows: TGTGCCAGTAGACATAGCGGGTCCTCCTACGAGCAGTACTTC. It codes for CASRHSGSSYEQYF.

CDR3 coding DNA: TGTGCCAGCAGTGAAGGGGTACATAGCAATCAGCCCCAGCATTTT. Translation: CASSEGVHSNQPQHF. The chain carries TRBV2 and TRBJ1-5; unclear D gene. Trimming shortened V by 1 base and J by 0 bases, and 7 bases separated the two germline ends. The germline CDR1 and CDR2 sequences are SNHLY and FYNNEI. This CDR3 contains 15 residues.

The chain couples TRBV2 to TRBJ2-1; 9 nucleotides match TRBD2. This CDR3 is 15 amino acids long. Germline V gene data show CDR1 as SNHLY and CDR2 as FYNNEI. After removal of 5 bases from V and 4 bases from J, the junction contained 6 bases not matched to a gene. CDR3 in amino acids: CASSLSGGRYNEQFF. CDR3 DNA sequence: TGTGCCAGCAGTCTAAGCGGGGGGAGGTACAATGAGCAGTTCTTC.

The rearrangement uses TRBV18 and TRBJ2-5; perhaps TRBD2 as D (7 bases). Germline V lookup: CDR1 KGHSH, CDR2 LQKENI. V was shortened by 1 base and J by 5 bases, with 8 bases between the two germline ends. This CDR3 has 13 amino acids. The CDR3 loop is CASSPQGGETQYF. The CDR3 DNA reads TGTGCCAGCTCACCACAGGGGGGGGAGACCCAGTACTTC. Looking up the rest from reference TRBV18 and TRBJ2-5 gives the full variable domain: NAGVMQNPRHLVRRRGQEARLRCSPMKGHSHVYWYRQLPEEGLKFMVYLQKENIIDESGMPKERFSAEFPKEGPSILRIQQVVRGDSAAYFCASSPQGGETQYFGPGTRLLVL.

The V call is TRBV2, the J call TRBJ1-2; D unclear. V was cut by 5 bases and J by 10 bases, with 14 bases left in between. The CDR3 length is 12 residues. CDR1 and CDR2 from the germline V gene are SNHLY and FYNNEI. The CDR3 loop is CASSTPLRIYTF. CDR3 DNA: TGTGCCAGCAGTACCCCCTTGAGAATCTACACCTTC.

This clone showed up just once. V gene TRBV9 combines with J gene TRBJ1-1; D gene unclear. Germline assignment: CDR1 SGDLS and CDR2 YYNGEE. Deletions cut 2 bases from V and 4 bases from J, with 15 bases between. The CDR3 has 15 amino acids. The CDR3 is CASSVLLGGSTEAFF. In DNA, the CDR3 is TGTGCCAGCAGCGTCCTCCTGGGAGGGAGCACTGAAGCTTTCTTT. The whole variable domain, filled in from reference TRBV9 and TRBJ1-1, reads DSGVTQTPKHLITATGQRVTLRCSPRSGDLSVYWYQQSLDQGLQFLIQYYNGEERAKGNILERFSAQQFPDLHSELNLSSLELGDSALYFCASSVLLGGSTEAFFGQGTRLTVV.

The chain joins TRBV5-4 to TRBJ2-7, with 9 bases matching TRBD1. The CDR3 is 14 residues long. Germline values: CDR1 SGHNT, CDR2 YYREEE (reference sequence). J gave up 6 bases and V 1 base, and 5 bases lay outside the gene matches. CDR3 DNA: TGTGCCAGCAGCTTGTGGACAGGGGACGGCGAGCAGTACTTC. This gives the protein CASSLWTGDGEQYF. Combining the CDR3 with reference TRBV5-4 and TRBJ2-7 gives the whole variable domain ETGVTQSPTHLIKTRGQQVTLRCSSQSGHNTVSWYQQALGQGPQFIFQYYREEENGRGNFPPRFSGLQFPNYSSELNVNALELDDSALYLCASSLWTGDGEQYFGPGTRLTVT.

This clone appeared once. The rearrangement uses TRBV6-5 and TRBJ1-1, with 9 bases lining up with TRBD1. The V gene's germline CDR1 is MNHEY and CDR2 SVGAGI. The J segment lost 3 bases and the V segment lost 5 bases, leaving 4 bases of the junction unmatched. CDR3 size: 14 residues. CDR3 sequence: CASSTRTGDTEAFF. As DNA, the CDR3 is TGTGCCAGCAGTACGCGGACAGGGGACACTGAAGCTTTCTTT.

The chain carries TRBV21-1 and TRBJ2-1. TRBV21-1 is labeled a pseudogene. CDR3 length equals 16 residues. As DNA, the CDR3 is TGTGCCAGCAGCAAAGAGTCTGGTGTGTCCTACAATGAGCAGTTCTTC. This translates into CASSKESGVSYNEQFF.

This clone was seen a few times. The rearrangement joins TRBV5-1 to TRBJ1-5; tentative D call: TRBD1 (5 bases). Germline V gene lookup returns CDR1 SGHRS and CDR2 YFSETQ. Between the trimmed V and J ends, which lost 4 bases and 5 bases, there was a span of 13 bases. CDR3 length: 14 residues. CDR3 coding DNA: TGCGCCAGCAGCGTGGGGGACCGAGATCAGCCCCAGCATTTT. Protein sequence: CASSVGDRDQPQHF.

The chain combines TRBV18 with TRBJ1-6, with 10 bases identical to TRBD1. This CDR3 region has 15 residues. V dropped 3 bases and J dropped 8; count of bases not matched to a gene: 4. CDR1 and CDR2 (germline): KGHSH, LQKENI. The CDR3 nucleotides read TGTGCCAGCTCACCCCGGGACAGGGGTGATTCACCCCTCCACTTT. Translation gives CASSPRDRGDSPLHF. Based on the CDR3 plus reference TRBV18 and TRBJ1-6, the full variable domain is NAGVMQNPRHLVRRRGQEARLRCSPMKGHSHVYWYRQLPEEGLKFMVYLQKENIIDESGMPKERFSAEFPKEGPSILRIQQVVRGDSAAYFCASSPRDRGDSPLHFGNGTRLTVT.

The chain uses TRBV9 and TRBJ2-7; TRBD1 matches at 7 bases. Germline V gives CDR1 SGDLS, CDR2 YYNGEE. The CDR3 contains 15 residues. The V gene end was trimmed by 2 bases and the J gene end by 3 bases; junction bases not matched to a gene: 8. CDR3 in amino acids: CASSVSSGQLYEQYF. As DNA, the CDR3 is TGTGCCAGCAGCGTTTCCTCGGGACAGCTCTACGAGCAGTACTTC. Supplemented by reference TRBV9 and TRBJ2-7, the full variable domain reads DSGVTQTPKHLITATGQRVTLRCSPRSGDLSVYWYQQSLDQGLQFLIQYYNGEERAKGNILERFSAQQFPDLHSELNLSSLELGDSALYFCASSVSSGQLYEQYFGPGTRLTVT.

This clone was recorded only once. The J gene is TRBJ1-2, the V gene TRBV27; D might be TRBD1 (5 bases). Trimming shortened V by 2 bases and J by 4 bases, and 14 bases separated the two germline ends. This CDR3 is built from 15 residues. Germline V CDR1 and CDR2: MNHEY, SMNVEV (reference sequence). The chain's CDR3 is CASSLRGSPSYGYTF. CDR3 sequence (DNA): TGTGCCAGCAGTTTACGGGGGTCACCTTCCTATGGCTACACCTTC.

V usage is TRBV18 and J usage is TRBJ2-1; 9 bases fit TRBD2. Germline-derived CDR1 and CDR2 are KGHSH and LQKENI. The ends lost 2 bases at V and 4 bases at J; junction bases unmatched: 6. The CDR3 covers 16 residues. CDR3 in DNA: TGTGCCAGCTCACCAATTAGCGGGAGCGGATACAATGAGCAGTTCTTC. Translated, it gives CASSPISGSGYNEQFF.

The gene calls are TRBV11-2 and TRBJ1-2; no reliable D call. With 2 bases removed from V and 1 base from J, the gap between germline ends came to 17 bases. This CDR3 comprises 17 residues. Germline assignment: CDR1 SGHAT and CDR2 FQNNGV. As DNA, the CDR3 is TGTGCCAGCAGCTTAAACACAAACGAGGAAATTAACTATGGCTACACCTTC. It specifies CASSLNTNEEINYGYTF.